This T cell receptor (beta chain) was captured in a study of blood T cell repertoires in COVID-19. The method was immunoSEQ multiplex PCR; TCRdb's version includes in-frame clones alone and lacks a portion of them. This sample has roughly 180,000 clones, with around four fifths found just once. This CDR3 is 17 amino acids long. Germline V lookup: CDR1 LNHDA, CDR2 SQIVND (reference sequence). The J segment lost 1 base and the V segment lost 3 bases, leaving 9 bases of the junction unmatched. Specimen: peripheral blood. The rearrangement links TRBV19 to TRBJ1-2, with 9 bases identical to TRBD1. The receptor was derived from a man aged 35 to 55 who had recovered from COVID-19. DNA for the CDR3: TGTGCCAGTAGTATGAAGACAGGGGGGATTTTTAACTATGGCTACACCTTC. Translated, it gives CASSMKTGGIFNYGYTF.